The present T cell receptor (beta chain) was sequenced within a study of OX40 agonist ivuxolimab in advanced cancers. With regard to the full study: Ivuxolimab, which targeted the costimulatory receptor OX40 (CD134), was an agonistic, fully human IgG2 monoclonal antibody. Partial responses were achieved by three dose-escalation patients, of whom one had hepatocellular carcinoma and two had cutaneous melanoma. Of the approximately 50 patients in dose escalation, about 20 had hepatocellular carcinoma, about 15 had melanoma, 9 had renal cell carcinoma and 9 had head and neck cancer. Intravenous ivuxolimab was administered to patients every 2 weeks at six dose levels: 0.01, 0.1, 0.3, 1.5, 3 and 10 mg/kg. The dose-escalation cohort was approximately 83% male with a mean age of about 60 years, ranging from roughly 23 to 85. The point of sequencing TCRbeta in the periphery was to test whether ivuxolimab changed TCR sequence diversity and drove clonal T-cell expansion. The monotherapy dose-escalation portion (N = 52 patients) of the phase I ivuxolimab trial is reported in the paper. Prior anti-PD-1, anti-PD-L1 or anti-CTLA-4 therapy was permitted, and approximately 39% of dose-escalation patients had received checkpoint inhibitors. Findings and caveats that apply to the study as a whole: Low levels of normalized T-cell clonal expansion were also shown by some nonresponding patients. After ivuxolimab, expanded clones were on average more numerous among CD8+ T cells than among CD4+ T cells. In partial responders in the 0.1-3.0 mg/kg groups, normalized peripheral clonal expansion was found to be among the lowest, especially among CD8+ T cells. Clonal expansion of both CD4+ and CD8+ blood T cells was observed from baseline to week 6 at doses 0.1 to 3.0 mg/kg. Antigen specificity was not determined for the clonally expanded peripheral T cells.

Genomic DNA was extracted from sorted cells for sequencing of the TCRbeta CDR3 region. The immunoSEQ Assay was used to sequence the TCRbeta CDR3 regions. The table was pulled from immuneACCESS by TCRdb, which kept in-frame rearrangements only. Such tables lose some clones; where checked, under half of the loss comes from unresolved V genes, and the rest has no known cause. The sample table contains roughly 9,400 clones; only one count was recorded for roughly 70% of them. 25% to 35% of the sample is held by the ten biggest clonotypes. Turning to this clone: Its antigen specificity is not known. The input lacks base qualities; no much larger clone sits a single base away.

Patients with autoimmune disease history or receiving systemic immunosuppression were excluded from the trial. Peripheral blood for TCR sequencing was drawn from every dose cohort at baseline, at cycle 4 day 1 and at cycle 7 day 1. Samples were obtained from an open-label, multicenter, first-in-human phase I dose-escalation trial of ivuxolimab. Adults with locally advanced or metastatic melanoma, renal cell, hepatocellular, or head and neck squamous cell carcinoma were enrolled in the trial. Before TCR sequencing, CD4+ and CD8+ T cells were separately sorted from peripheral blood. For CDR1 and CDR2, the germline V gene lists SGDLS and YYNGEE. Between the V and J ends, shortened by 0 bases and 3 bases respectively, the junction contains 10 bases. Spanning cysteine to phenylalanine, the CDR3 consists of 15 amino acids. CDR3 DNA only is kept here, 45 bases in frame from base 1.

The chain couples TRBV9 to TRBJ2-1, with the D gene not confidently named. The source is an adult with an advanced solid tumor such as melanoma, head and neck, liver or kidney cancer. The source was CD4+ or CD8+ T cells sorted from blood, collected in a trial of the OX40 agonist ivuxolimab. The CDR3 protein: CASSVEGKVYNEQFF. The sequenced DNA is TGTGCCAGCAGCGTAGAAGGGAAGGTCTACAATGAGCAGTTCTTC. The CDR3, completed at both ends by the reference TRBV9 and TRBJ2-1 genes, gives the full variable domain DSGVTQTPKHLITATGQRVTLRCSPRSGDLSVYWYQQSLDQGLQFLIQYYNGEERAKGNILERFSAQQFPDLHSELNLSSLELGDSALYFCASSVEGKVYNEQFFGPGTRLTVL.